This note documents a single TCR beta chain sequence. V was cut by 3 bases and J by 2 bases, with 8 bases left in between. The CDR3 consists of 13 residues. Germline V gene data show CDR1 as SGHVS and CDR2 as FQNEAQ. The data are from a study of shared clonotypes between healthy human individuals. TCRdb's table, derived via immunoSEQ multiplex PCR, lists solely in-frame clones and lacks some. The table lists a few million clones, more than 80% of them singletons. Sequences were obtained from naive CD4+ T cells sorted from blood. Subset defined: CD45RA+ positively selected. V usage is TRBV7-8 and J usage is TRBJ2-7; D call uncertain. The sequence came from a man younger than 35 in good health. CDR3 DNA: TGTGCCAGCAGCTTCCCACCGGCCTACGAGCAGTACTTC. This translates into CASSFPPAYEQYF.